This T cell receptor (beta chain) was captured by sequencing in a study of cytotoxic CD8 clonotypes in ibrutinib-treated CLL. The V and J ends lost 3 bases and 0 bases respectively, with 14 bases between them. The CDR3 contains 16 residues. The V gene's germline CDR1 is MGHDK and CDR2 SYGVNS. Study-level results: Public clonotypes occurred uncommonly; on treatment, they contracted or remained stable.

TCRdb's table, derived via immunoSEQ multiplex PCR, lists solely in-frame clones and lacks some. The table records about 120,000 clones, 58% of them present only once. Worth noting for this clone: The antigen is unknown.

The sequence came from a human donor with chronic lymphocytic leukemia. The chain links TRBV25-1 to TRBJ1-1; D is ambiguous. Material: PBMCs, obtained after 24 months of ibrutinib treatment. The CDR3 DNA is TGTGCCAGCAGTGAGTCAATGACGGTCATGAACACTGAAGCTTTCTTT. Translation: CASSESMTVMNTEAFF.